This record concerns one T cell receptor (beta chain) sequence. V lost 7 bases and J lost 0, with 10 bases in between. Germline values: CDR1 KGHDR, CDR2 SFDVKD. The CDR3 extends over 14 amino acids. The data originate from a study of blood T cell repertoires in COVID-19. Study at large: Sites across the United States, Italy and Spain contributed samples from acute and convalescent COVID-19. T cells, B-cell-depleted T cells, or PBMCs provided the cDNA or gDNA that served as material.

Authors' methods: Scientists estimated how many nucleated cells there were by amplifying reference gene primers. TCRdb keeps only in-frame clones here, not all; method: immunoSEQ multiplex PCR. V and J calls and clone size are given by that table; D and trimming were obtained from the DNA. Of 65,000 to 95,000 clones in the sample, more than 60% were seen once. The sequence was obtained from a human donor in a cohort sampled during active COVID-19. This chain joins TRBV24-1 and TRBJ2-3; a weak D match, TRBD2 (5 bases). Material: peripheral blood. CDR3 bases: TGTGCCACCAGGGGAGACATTAGCACAGATACGCAGTATTTT. This codes for CATRGDISTDTQYF.